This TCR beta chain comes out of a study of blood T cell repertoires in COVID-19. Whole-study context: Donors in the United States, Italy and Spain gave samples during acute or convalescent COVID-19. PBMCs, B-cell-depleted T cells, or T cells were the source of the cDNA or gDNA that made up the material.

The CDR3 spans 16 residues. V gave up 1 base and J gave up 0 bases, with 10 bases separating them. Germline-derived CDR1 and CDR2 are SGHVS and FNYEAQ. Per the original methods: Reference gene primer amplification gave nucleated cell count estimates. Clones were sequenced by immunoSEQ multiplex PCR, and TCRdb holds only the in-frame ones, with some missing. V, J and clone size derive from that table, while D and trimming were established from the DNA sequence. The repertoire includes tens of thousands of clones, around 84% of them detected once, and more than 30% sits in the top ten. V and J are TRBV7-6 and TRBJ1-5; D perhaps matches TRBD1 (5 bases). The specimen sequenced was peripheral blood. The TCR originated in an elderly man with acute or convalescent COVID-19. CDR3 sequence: CASSLETGYSNQPQHF. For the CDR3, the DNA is TGTGCCAGCAGCTTAGAAACAGGATATAGCAATCAGCCCCAGCATTTT.